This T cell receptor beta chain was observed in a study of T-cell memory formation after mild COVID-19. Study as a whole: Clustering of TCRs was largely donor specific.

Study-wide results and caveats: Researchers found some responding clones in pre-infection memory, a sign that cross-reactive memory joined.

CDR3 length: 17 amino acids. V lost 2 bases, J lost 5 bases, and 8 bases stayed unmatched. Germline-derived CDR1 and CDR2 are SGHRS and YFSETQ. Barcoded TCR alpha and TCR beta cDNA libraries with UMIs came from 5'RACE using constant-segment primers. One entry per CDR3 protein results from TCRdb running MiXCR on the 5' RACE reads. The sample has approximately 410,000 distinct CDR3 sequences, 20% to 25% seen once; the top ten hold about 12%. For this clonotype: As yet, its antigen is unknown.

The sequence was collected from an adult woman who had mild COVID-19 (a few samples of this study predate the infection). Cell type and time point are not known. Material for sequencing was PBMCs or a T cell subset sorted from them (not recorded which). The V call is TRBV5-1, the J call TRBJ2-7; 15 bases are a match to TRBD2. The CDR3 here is CASSFGTSGGFNHEQYF. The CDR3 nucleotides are TGCGCCAGCAGCTTCGGGACTAGCGGGGGGTTTAACCACGAGCAGTACTTC.